This T cell receptor (beta chain) was sequenced for a study of beta chain features in type 1 diabetes. Study-wide findings and caveats: In cDNA sequencing, cells with high TCR expression could be over-represented. PCR, the amplification step, might favor shorter templates, equally in patients and controls.

A remark on this clone: Antigen unknown.

cDNA synthesis used the whole RNA isolate, giving expressed TCRB sequences. Sequencing used immunoSEQ multiplex PCR; TCRdb keeps in-frame clones, though not all of them. Of roughly 610,000 clones listed, less than 20% are singletons. J gave up 7 bases and V 3 bases, and 9 bases lay outside the gene matches. CDR3 length: 16 residues. Germline CDR1 reads LGHNT; CDR2 reads FRNRAP. The rearrangement joins TRBV12-5 to TRBJ2-5; 12 nucleotides agree with TRBD2. Material: naive CD4+ T cells from blood. This TCR came from a man aged 18 to 30 in good health. Here the CDR3 reads CASGLLAGGAAGTQYF. The CDR3 bases are TGTGCTAGTGGTTTACTAGCGGGGGGCGCGGCTGGGACCCAGTACTTC.